Following are 12 T cell receptor beta chains from one sample sequenced in a study of CD8 T cells in ankylosing spondylitis (dated by TCRdb to the late 2010s). The protocol used for the library was 5' RACE. Sequencing was performed on an Illumina HiSeq 2500. Using fastp at Q25 and MiXCR, TCRdb reprocessed the public reads and kept productive beta chains. Rows matching on CDR3 protein sequence are summarized as one entry with the most common DNA and genes. Counted in this sample were approximately 200,000 distinct CDR3 sequences; roughly 13% of them appeared once. About 11% of the sample rests with the top ten. The sample taken for sequencing was blood, either unsorted or a sorted T cell fraction (not recorded which). The receptors were sampled from a female donor with ankylosing spondylitis or in good health (not recorded which).

This clonotype has ten or more counts. This chain connects TRBV28 to TRBJ2-3; 7 bases line up with TRBD1. In germline, CDR1 is MDHEN, CDR2 SYDVKM. The CDR3 runs to 16 residues. With 3 bases clipped from V and 5 bases from J, the junction kept 11 bases outside the gene matches. CDR3 residues: CASSLPSLRQGDTQYF. The CDR3 region has the DNA TGTGCCAGCAGTTTGCCTTCCCTCCGACAGGGAGATACGCAGTATTTT. Supplemented by reference TRBV28 and TRBJ2-3, the full variable domain reads DVKVTQSSRYLVKRTGEKVFLECVQDMDHENMFWYRQDPGLGLRLIYFSYDVKMKEKGDIPEGYSVSREKKERFSLILESASTNQTSMYLCASSLPSLRQGDTQYFGPGTRLTVL.

The sample holds many counts of this clonotype. The chain employs TRBV5-1 and TRBJ2-7; 7 bases are a match to TRBD2. Trimming took 2 bases from V and 2 from J; bases not matched to a gene: 10. The CDR3 loop spans 16 amino acids. Germline V gives CDR1 SGHRS, CDR2 YFSETQ. CDR3: CASSFVSGRLTYEQYF. The CDR3, as DNA: TGCGCCAGCAGCTTCGTTAGCGGGCGCCTTACCTACGAGCAGTACTTC.

This clonotype showed up many times. V gene TRBV5-6 combines with J gene TRBJ1-5, with D unresolved. The ends were cut back, 6 bases at V and 15 bases at J, with 7 bases in the middle. This CDR3 is built from 8 residues. From germline, CDR1 is SGHDT and CDR2 YYEEEE. The CDR3 region is CASKQMHF. CDR3 bases: TGTGCCAGCAAGCAAATGCATTTT. The full variable domain, in which reference TRBV5-6 and TRBJ1-5 provide the parts outside the CDR3, is DAGVTQSPTHLIKTRGQQVTLRCSPKSGHDTVSWYQQALGQGPQFIFQYYEEEERQRGNFPDRFSGHQFPNYSSELNVNALLLGDSALYLCASKQMHFGDGTRLSIL.

J is TRBJ2-3 and V is TRBV4-3, with D unclear. This CDR3 has 16 residues. Germline V gives CDR1 LGHNA, CDR2 YSLEER. The V and J ends lost 0 bases and 5 bases respectively, with 15 bases between them. The CDR3 DNA follows: TGCGCCAGCAGCCAAGATTATGGGTCCTCCGGAGATACGCAGTATTTT. It translates to CASSQDYGSSGDTQYF.

The chain has TRBV15 and TRBJ2-5; D unresolved. This CDR3 is 13 amino acids long. Germline V gene sequence: CDR1 LNHNV, CDR2 YYDKDF (reference sequence). V dropped 0 bases and J dropped 8 bases, with 10 bases sitting between them. In nucleotides, the CDR3 is TGTGCCACCAGCAGAGATCTAAAAGGAACCCAGTACTTC. Translation gives CATSRDLKGTQYF.

Worth noting for this clonotype: A read error is possible here, since a much larger clone lies one base away. Given the absence of the conserved phenylalanine or tryptophan at the CDR3 end, a read error is likely. The gene calls are TRBV5-1 and TRBJ1-1; D not certain. The CDR3 contains 15 residues. The germline CDR1 and CDR2 sequences are SGHRS and YFSETQ. The V end lost 0 bases, the J end lost 3 bases, and 12 bases lay between the germline ends. DNA for the CDR3: TGCGCCAGCAGCTTGGAGGGCAGAACCCACACTGAAGCTTTCCTT. It codes for CASSLEGRTHTEAFL.

This clonotype was seen ten or more times. The gene calls are TRBV5-1 and TRBJ1-4; no firm D call. V was clipped by 0 bases and J by 2 bases, with 20 bases between them. The CDR3 runs 19 residues. Per germline, CDR1 SGHRS and CDR2 YFSETQ. Here the CDR3 reads CASSLAVRGSGSTNEKLFF. The CDR3 bases are TGCGCCAGCAGCTTGGCAGTGCGTGGCAGTGGGAGCACTAATGAAAAACTGTTTTTT.

This clonotype appeared many times. The CDR3 loop is CASSIRTGGNYGYTF. The CDR3, as DNA: TGTGCCAGCAGTATTCGCACAGGGGGTAACTATGGCTACACCTTC. The chain uses TRBV12-3 or TRBV12-4 and TRBJ1-2, with 8 bases that match TRBD1. V was clipped by 5 bases and J by 1 base; unmatched bases: 6. This CDR3 has 15 amino acids.

The gene calls are TRBV5-1 and TRBJ2-7; 9 bases fit TRBD1. In germline, CDR1 is SGHRS, CDR2 YFSETQ. This CDR3 region has 14 residues. V shed 4 bases and J 4 bases; nucleotides not matched to a gene: 6. The CDR3 coding sequence is TGCGCCAGCAGCCCGGACAGGGGTAATTACGAGCAGTACTTC. Translated: CASSPDRGNYEQYF.

This clonotype has a count of ten or more. The CDR3 here is CASSQDLRRGELFF. The CDR3 region has the DNA TGCGCCAGCAGCCAAGATTTGCGGCGCGGGGAGCTGTTTTTT. This chain uses TRBV4-3 with TRBJ2-2; D is unresolved. Trimming stripped 0 bases from V and 7 bases from J, with 9 bases between. This CDR3 comprises 14 residues. Germline CDR1 and CDR2: LGHNA and YSLEER.

This clonotype turned up a few times. The gene calls are TRBV18 and TRBJ1-3; no clear D. This CDR3 contains 15 residues. The V gene's germline CDR1 is KGHSH and CDR2 LQKENI. V lost 0 bases and J 2 bases, leaving 8 bases between the germline ends. The CDR3 DNA reads as TGTGCCAGCTCACCACCCGGCAGAACTGGAAACACCATATATTTT. This encodes CASSPPGRTGNTIYF.

The table lists this clonotype with many counts. This chain connects TRBV25-1 to TRBJ1-1; D might be TRBD1 (5 bases). The CDR3 length is 13 residues. Looked up from germline, CDR1 is MGHDK and CDR2 is SYGVNS. V lost 1 base to trimming and J lost 10 bases, with 13 bases between them. DNA for the CDR3: TGTGCCAGCAGTGAATTGGGGGTCCGGGGAGCTTTCTTT. Its translation: CASSELGVRGAFF.